This record concerns one T cell receptor (beta chain) sequence. The sample is drawn from a study of blood T cell repertoires in COVID-19. Study-level information: Sites in the United States, Italy and Spain provided acute and convalescent COVID-19 samples. Sources were T cells, B-cell-depleted T cells, or PBMCs; the material itself was cDNA or gDNA.

How the authors handled the data: It was from reference gene primer amplification that nucleated cell counts were estimated. TCRdb's copy holds only in-frame clones and misses some; the assay was immunoSEQ multiplex PCR. V, J and clone size are those of that table, while D and trimming were read from the DNA. The table lists 110,000 or so clones, roughly 80% of them singletons, with less than 11% in the top ten. The receptor's source is a human donor in a cohort sampled during active COVID-19. The sequenced sample was peripheral blood.

CDR3 nucleotide sequence: TGTGCCAGCAGTCCCACTAGCGGGAGTTCAAATACGCAGTATTTT. This codes for CASSPTSGSSNTQYF. The chain carries TRBV2 and TRBJ2-3; 11 nucleotides align to TRBD2. CDR1 SNHLY and CDR2 FYNNEI come from the germline V gene. The CDR3 has 15 amino acids. The V gene end was trimmed by 5 bases and the J gene end by 7 bases; junction bases not matched to a gene: 8.